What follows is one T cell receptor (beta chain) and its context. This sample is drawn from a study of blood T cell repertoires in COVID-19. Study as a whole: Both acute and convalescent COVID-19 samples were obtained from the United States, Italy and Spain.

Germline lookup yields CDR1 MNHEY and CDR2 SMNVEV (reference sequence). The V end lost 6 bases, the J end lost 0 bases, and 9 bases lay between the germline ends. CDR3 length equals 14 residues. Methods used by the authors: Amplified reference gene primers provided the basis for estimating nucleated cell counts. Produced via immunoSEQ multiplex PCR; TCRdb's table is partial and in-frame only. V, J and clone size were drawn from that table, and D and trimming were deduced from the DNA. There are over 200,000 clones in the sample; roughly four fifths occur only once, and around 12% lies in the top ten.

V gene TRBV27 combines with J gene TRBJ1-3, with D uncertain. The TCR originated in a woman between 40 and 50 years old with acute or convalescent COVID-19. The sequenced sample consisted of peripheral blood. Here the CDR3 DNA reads TGTGCCAGCAGCCTAGGCGGCTCTGGAAACACCATATATTTT. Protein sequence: CASSLGGSGNTIYF.